One sample yielded the 32 T cell receptor beta chains listed below, sequenced in a study of T cell clonality in common variable immunodeficiency (dated by TCRdb to the mid-2010s). Libraries were made using the immunoSEQ multiplex PCR assay. TCRdb stores this immuneACCESS table with in-frame sequences only. Part of the clones is absent; in the studies checked, under half of the shortfall reflects unresolved V genes, and no reason is known for the rest. Across this sample, tens of thousands of clones were tabulated and none appeared just once. The ten largest clones represent 3.5% to 4% of the sample. The source material was peripheral blood mononuclear cells. Source of these receptors: a person between 18 and 70 years old in good health.

This clone came up many times. The read stops 3 residues short of the end of the CDR3; the missing end is completed from the germline J gene. The V call is TRBV30, the J call TRBJ2-3, with 9 positions matching TRBD2. Germline V lookup: CDR1 GTSNPN, CDR2 SVGIG (reference sequence). The CDR3 runs to 15 residues. V was pared by 1 base and J by 3 bases, with 5 bases of the junction left unmatched. The covered CDR3 bases are TGTGCCTGGAGTGAAGGGACTAGCTATACAGATACG. Encoded protein: CAWSEGTSYTDT. The entire CDR3 is CAWSEGTSYTDTQYF.

This clone was seen ten or more times. Read data end 3 residues before the CDR3 end; the end is taken from the germline J gene. The chain carries TRBV6-2 or TRBV6-3 and TRBJ2-3; TRBD2 aligns across 9 bases. The CDR3 is made up of 17 amino acids. V lost 5 bases and J lost 5; bases outside the gene matches: 14. Germline-derived CDR1 and CDR2 are MNHEY and SVGEGT. The CDR3 bases that were read are TGTGCCAGCAGTCCCCAAGGGGAGCGGGAGGTAGGAGATACG. Translated, it gives CASSPQGEREVGDT. The full CDR3 is CASSPQGEREVGDTQYF.

This clone was counted many times. The CDR3 end lies 3 residues beyond the end of the read and is filled in from the germline J gene. The chain carries TRBV10-3 and TRBJ2-5; TRBD1 is a possible D gene (5 bases). Germline loops: CDR1 ENHRY, CDR2 SYGVKD. This CDR3 is 14 amino acids long. Trimming took 4 bases from V and 2 from J, leaving 11 bases between them. The CDR3 loop reads CAISGGGPQETQYF. The CDR3 DNA, read in part, is TGTGCCATCAGTGGGGGCGGACCACAAGAGACC.

This clone has ten or more counts. The CDR3 extends 3 residues past the end of the read, so its final part is completed from the germline J gene. V is TRBV20-1 and J is TRBJ2-3; D may be TRBD1 (7 bases). Per the germline V gene, CDR1 is DFQATT and CDR2 is SNEGSKA (reference sequence). The CDR3 covers 15 residues. This chain's CDR3 is CSASHNRGGVETQYF. The DNA read from the CDR3 is TGCAGTGCTAGCCATAACAGGGGAGGCGTGGAGACG.

This clone was seen ten or more times. From the germline J gene comes the end of the CDR3, since the read stops 3 residues before it. V usage is TRBV18 and J usage is TRBJ2-7; a possible D gene is TRBD2 (5 bases). There are 16 residues in the CDR3. V was clipped by 3 bases and J by 1 base, with 16 bases between them. In germline, CDR1 is KGHSH, CDR2 LQKENI. The CDR3 spells CASSPPSGLQSYEQYF. CDR3 bases read: TGTGCCAGCTCACCGCCGTCTGGACTTCAGTCCTACGAG.

This clone was observed many times. The sequence runs out 3 residues before the end of the CDR3; the remainder is reconstructed from the germline J gene. The chain has TRBV7-9 and TRBJ1-2; 8 bases map to TRBD1. The CDR3 covers 15 residues. Germline CDR1 and CDR2: SEHNR and FQNEAQ (reference sequence). With V trimmed by 5 bases and J by 5 bases, 10 bases remained unmatched. CDR3 amino acids: CASSQQGQGGYGYTF. Partial CDR3 DNA: TGTGCCAGCAGCCAACAAGGACAGGGCGGGTATGGC.

This clone has at least ten counts. The CDR3 goes on 3 residues after the read ends, and that part is filled in from the germline J gene. The chain links TRBV20-1 to TRBJ2-3, with 11 positions matching TRBD2. This CDR3 has 19 amino acids. Germline-derived CDR1 and CDR2 are DFQATT and SNEGSKA (reference sequence). J gave up 4 bases and V 1 base, and 16 bases lay outside the gene matches. This CDR3 reads CSARAWGGVAGGQPDTQYF. The part of the CDR3 DNA that was read is TGCAGTGCTAGAGCGTGGGGGGGAGTAGCGGGGGGGCAACCAGATACG.

This clone was seen repeatedly, ten times or more. From the germline J gene comes the end of the CDR3, since the read stops 3 residues before it. The J gene is TRBJ2-7, the V gene TRBV2; D is unclear. The V end lost 7 bases, the J end lost 0 bases, and 13 bases lay between the germline ends. The CDR3 has 14 residues. Germline values: CDR1 SNHLY, CDR2 FYNNEI. CDR3 DNA (partial): TGTGCCAGCAACGAACAAGGGTCCTCCTACGAG. This gives the protein CASNEQGSSYE. The full-length CDR3 reads as CASNEQGSSYEQYF.

This clone was counted between two and nine times. The read terminates 3 residues before the CDR3 end, so the remaining end is supplied by the germline J gene. The V call is TRBV19, the J call TRBJ1-2; 8 bases are a match to TRBD1. Germline CDR1 and CDR2: LNHDA and SQIVND (reference sequence). The CDR3 is 13 residues long. The CDR3 DNA, read in part, is TGTGCCAGTACCAAGACAGGGGACTACGAC. Protein product: CASTKTGDYD. Given in full, the CDR3 is CASTKTGDYDYTF. Using reference TRBV19 and TRBJ1-2 for the parts outside the CDR3, the full variable domain is DGGITQSPKYLFRKEGQNVTLSCEQNLNHDAMYWYRQDPGQGLRLIYYSQIVNDFQKGDIAEGYSVSREKKESFPLTVTSAQKNPTAFYLCASTKTGDYDYTFGSGTRLTVV.

This clone was counted at least ten times. The read ends 3 residues shy of where the CDR3 ends; the end is completed using the germline J gene. The chain joins TRBV18 to TRBJ2-7; TRBD2 matches 13 bases. This CDR3 is built from 15 residues. The V gene's germline CDR1 is KGHSH and CDR2 LQKENI. V shed 1 base, J shed 4 bases, and the junction held 1 base outside the gene matches. CDR3 region: CASSPRTSGRYEQYF. The CDR3 DNA, read in part, is TGTGCCAGCTCACCACGGACTAGCGGGAGATACGAG. Combining the CDR3 with reference TRBV18 and TRBJ2-7 gives the whole variable domain NAGVMQNPRHLVRRRGQEARLRCSPMKGHSHVYWYRQLPEEGLKFMVYLQKENIIDESGMPKERFSAEFPKEGPSILRIQQVVRGDSAAYFCASSPRTSGRYEQYFGPGTRLTVT.

In this sample, this clone turned up many times. Read sequence stops 3 residues before the CDR3 end, and the germline J gene provides the missing end. The identical CDR3 is also encoded by other nucleotide sequences in the sample. The chain carries TRBV7-9 and TRBJ2-7; D is unresolved. CDR1 and CDR2 from the germline V gene are SEHNR and FQNEAQ (reference sequence). CDR3 length: 14 amino acids. Trimming shortened V by 5 bases and J by 3 bases, and 14 bases separated the two germline ends. The covered CDR3 bases are TGTGCCAGCAGCCGCGATTTAGTTTTCTACGAG. Translation: CASSRDLVFYE. The CDR3 in its entirety is CASSRDLVFYEQYF.

This clone was observed many times. This CDR3 reads CASSPIAGDTGELFF. The sequenced CDR3 bases are TGTGCCAGCAGCCCCATAGCGGGAGACACCGGGGAG. The chain carries TRBV5-5 and TRBJ2-2; 9 bases line up with TRBD2. The CDR3 goes on 3 residues after the read ends, and that part is filled in from the germline J gene. Germline V gene sequence: CDR1 SGHKS, CDR2 YYEKEE (reference sequence). J was trimmed by 3 bases and V by 4 bases; bases with no gene match: 4. This CDR3 comprises 15 residues.

Many counts were recorded for this clone. The missing CDR3 end, 3 residues past where the read stops, is filled in from the germline J gene. The chain carries TRBV27 and TRBJ2-7; 7 bases match TRBD1. V trimming: 8 bases; J trimming: 1 base; junction bases outside the gene matches: 8. Germline lookup yields CDR1 MNHEY and CDR2 SMNVEV (reference sequence). The CDR3 spans 14 residues. The CDR3 protein is CASSPRGQSYEQYF. CDR3 DNA, as far as it was read: TGTGCCAGCTCCCCCCGGGGACAGTCCTACGAG.

Ten or more counts support this clone. The CDR3 extends 3 residues past the end of the read, so its final part is completed from the germline J gene. The genes are TRBV5-4 and TRBJ2-5; 12 bases align to TRBD1. The length of the CDR3 is 15 residues. In germline, CDR1 is SGHNT, CDR2 YYREEE (reference sequence). V shed 4 bases, J shed 5 bases, and the junction held 6 bases outside the gene matches. The CDR3 sequence is CASSPGTGGRETQYF. Incomplete CDR3 DNA: TGTGCCAGCAGCCCCGGGACAGGGGGCAGGGAGACC.

This clone appeared many times. The read gets to within 3 residues of the CDR3 end, and the germline J gene fills in the rest. The rearrangement joins TRBV5-1 to TRBJ2-5; TRBD1 aligns across 7 bases. This CDR3 comprises 14 residues. The V gene's germline CDR1 is SGHRS and CDR2 YFSETQ. The J segment lost 4 bases and the V segment lost 4 bases, leaving 7 bases of the junction unmatched. The CDR3 here is CASSRDSETETQYF. CDR3 bases read: TGCGCCAGCAGCAGGGACAGCGAGACAGAGACC.

This clone showed up many times. Read coverage stops 3 residues before the CDR3 terminus; the germline J gene supplies the remainder. This chain joins TRBV29-1 and TRBJ2-5; TRBD2 is a possible D gene (6 bases). In germline, CDR1 is SQVTM, CDR2 ANQGSEA. With 3 bases removed from V and 5 bases from J, the gap between germline ends came to 13 bases. The CDR3 spans 13 residues. CDR3 DNA, as far as it was read: TGCAGCGTTGAGGGAACTAGCTGGGAGACC. This sequence encodes CSVEGTSWET. In full, the CDR3 reads CSVEGTSWETQYF.

This clone has at least ten counts. The CDR3 is cut off 3 residues early in the read; its end comes from the germline J gene. Other DNA sequences in the same sample also yield this CDR3. This sequence joins TRBV7-2 and TRBJ1-3; the match to TRBD1 covers 8 bases. V was pared by 0 bases and J by 4 bases, with 5 bases of the junction left unmatched. The CDR3 is 16 residues long. The germline V gene has CDR1 SGHTA and CDR2 FQGNSA. The CDR3 bases that were read are TGTGCCAGCAGCTTAGCCCTGGACAGGGCCGGAAACACC. It translates to CASSLALDRAGNT. The CDR3 as a whole reads CASSLALDRAGNTIYF.

This clone was seen repeatedly, ten times or more. The DNA ends 3 residues before the CDR3 does, and the rest of the CDR3 is filled in from the germline J gene. This rearrangement joins TRBV7-6 to TRBJ2-7; TRBD1 matches at 8 bases. The trim removed 2 bases at V and 6 bases at J, leaving 9 bases unmatched. This CDR3 spans 15 amino acids. Germline CDR1 SGHVS, CDR2 FNYEAQ. The sequenced CDR3 bases are TGTGCCAGCAGCTTATATACGGGACAGGTGGGCGAG. Translated: CASSLYTGQVGE. The whole CDR3 reads CASSLYTGQVGEQYF. Full variable domain (outside the CDR3, taken from reference TRBV7-6 and TRBJ2-7): GAGVSQSPRYKVTKRGQDVALRCDPISGHVSLYWYRQALGQGPEFLTYFNYEAQQDKSGLPNDRFSAERPEGSISTLTIQRTEQRDSAMYRCASSLYTGQVGEQYFGPGTRLTVT.

This clone was observed a few times. The read gets to within 3 residues of the CDR3 end, and the germline J gene fills in the rest. At the DNA level, this CDR3 is encoded by other sequences in the same sample as well. The chain has TRBV7-6 and TRBJ2-1; 7 bases agree with TRBD2. Germline values: CDR1 SGHVS, CDR2 FNYEAQ. This CDR3 is built from 17 residues. V lost 1 base and J lost 7; bases outside the gene matches: 13. Partial CDR3 DNA: TGTGCCAGCAGCTTAGTTGTTTCGGCGGGAGCGCCAAATGAG. Residues: CASSLVVSAGAPNE. In full, the CDR3 is CASSLVVSAGAPNEQFF.

This clone was recorded at least ten times. The CDR3 end is not reached by the read, which stops 3 residues before it; the germline J gene fills it in. The chain has TRBV19 and TRBJ2-7; D gene uncertain. The CDR3 is 15 amino acids. V was pared by 5 bases and J by 4 bases, with 18 bases between. Germline CDR1 and CDR2: LNHDA and SQIVND (reference sequence). CDR3 amino acids: CASSAADSPEYEQYF. CDR3 bases read: TGTGCCAGTAGTGCCGCCGACTCCCCTGAGTACGAG. Full variable domain (rest looked up from reference TRBV19 and TRBJ2-7): DGGITQSPKYLFRKEGQNVTLSCEQNLNHDAMYWYRQDPGQGLRLIYYSQIVNDFQKGDIAEGYSVSREKKESFPLTVTSAQKNPTAFYLCASSAADSPEYEQYFGPGTRLTVT.

This clone has just a few counts. At one of its ends the junction is not consistent with the germline gene, which may arise from a read error. The read gets to within 3 residues of the CDR3 end, and the germline J gene fills in the rest. Additional DNA sequences in this sample encode the identical CDR3. The rearrangement uses TRBV6-4 and TRBJ1-2; D might be TRBD1 (6 bases). The CDR3 contains 12 residues. Germline loops: CDR1 MRHNA, CDR2 SNTAGT. The CDR3 is CASSVPQGIYTF. The sequenced CDR3 bases are TGTGCCAGTAGTGTCCCACAGGGAATC.

This clone was found many times. Read coverage stops 3 residues before the CDR3 terminus; the germline J gene supplies the remainder. V gene TRBV20-1 combines with J gene TRBJ2-1; a weak D match, TRBD2 (6 bases). The germline CDR1 and CDR2 sequences are DFQATT and SNEGSKA (reference sequence). There are 14 residues in the CDR3. The germline V and J ends were trimmed by 6 bases and 0 bases, with 12 bases remaining between them. The covered CDR3 bases are TGCAGTGCCCGGGACTTAAGCTCCTACAATGAG. Protein: CSARDLSSYNE. The whole CDR3 sequence reads CSARDLSSYNEQFF.

This clone was picked up many times. The observed sequence ends 3 residues before the CDR3 terminus, with the missing tail filled in from the germline J gene. The chain has TRBV29-1 and TRBJ1-1; 10 positions agree with TRBD1. The V and J ends lost 7 bases and 5 bases, in that order; junction bases with no gene match: 4. The CDR3 totals 12 residues. Germline CDR1 and CDR2: SQVTM and ANQGSEA. The CDR3 sequence is CSADRGRTEAFF. Partial CDR3 DNA: TGCAGCGCTGACAGGGGGCGTACTGAA. The whole variable domain, filled in from reference TRBV29-1 and TRBJ1-1, reads SAVISQKPSRDICQRGTSLTIQCQVDSQVTMMFWYRQQPGQSLTLIATANQGSEATYESGFVIDKFPISRPNLTFSTLTVSNMSPEDSSIYLCSADRGRTEAFFGQGTRLTVV.

This clone was recorded at least ten times. The read falls 3 residues short of the CDR3 end, and the missing part is taken from the germline J gene. The chain employs TRBV5-5 and TRBJ2-5; 7 bases are shared with TRBD1. The ends lost 5 bases at V and 1 base at J; junction bases unmatched: 5. The germline CDR1 and CDR2 sequences are SGHKS and YYEKEE (reference sequence). CDR3 length equals 14 residues. This CDR3 is CASRWDSAQETQYF. The CDR3 bases that were read are TGTGCCAGCAGATGGGACAGTGCCCAAGAGACC.

In the case of this clone: The sequence runs out 3 residues before the end of the CDR3; the remainder is reconstructed from the germline J gene. The chain joins TRBV19 to TRBJ1-1; D perhaps matches TRBD1 (6 bases). V was cut by 9 bases and J by 4 bases, with 18 bases left in between. The CDR3 is made up of 14 amino acids. The V gene's germline CDR1 is LNHDA and CDR2 SQIVND (reference sequence). The CDR3 loop is CARLRGGKGTEAFF. The DNA read from the CDR3 is TGTGCCAGACTGAGGGGGGGTAAGGGCACTGAA.

This clone was counted many times. The sequence runs out 3 residues before the end of the CDR3; the remainder is reconstructed from the germline J gene. The chain couples TRBV5-1 to TRBJ2-1, with D unclear. The CDR3 is 16 residues long. Deletions cut 0 bases from V and 0 bases from J, with 10 bases between. Germline V gives CDR1 SGHRS, CDR2 YFSETQ. The part of the CDR3 DNA that was read is TGCGCCAGCAGCTTGGTCCCCGTTAGCTCCTACAATGAG. Translation: CASSLVPVSSYNE. The entire CDR3 sequence reads CASSLVPVSSYNEQFF.

This clone was counted at least ten times. The read falls 3 residues short of the CDR3 end, and the missing part is taken from the germline J gene. The rearrangement links TRBV30 to TRBJ1-6; the D gene is possibly TRBD1 (6 bases). The CDR3 sequence is 12 residues long. The V end was cut by 4 bases, the J end by 12 bases, with 13 bases between. CDR1 is GTSNPN, CDR2 SVGIG, per germline (reference sequence). The covered CDR3 bases are TGTGCCTGGACCAGGACAGAAGGACCC. This translates into CAWTRTEGP. The whole CDR3 region reads CAWTRTEGPLHF.

At least ten counts were recorded for this clone. Read sequence stops 3 residues before the CDR3 end, and the germline J gene provides the missing end. The chain combines TRBV7-9 with TRBJ1-2; no firm D call. The CDR3 totals 15 residues. CDR1 and CDR2 (germline): SEHNR, FQNEAQ (reference sequence). V dropped 5 bases and J dropped 5 bases, with 18 bases sitting between them. CDR3 bases read: TGTGCCAGCAGCCCCCTCAGCGGCCTAGGGTATGGC. Translating gives CASSPLSGLGYG. The full CDR3 protein reads CASSPLSGLGYGYTF.

There are many counts of this clone. Coverage ceases 3 residues before the CDR3 finishes, and the germline J gene fills in the end. J is TRBJ1-2 and V is TRBV7-6; unclear D gene. There are 17 residues in the CDR3. Germline V CDR1 and CDR2: SGHVS, FNYEAQ. V shed 1 base and J shed 4 bases, with 19 bases lying between them. CDR3 protein: CASSLGPWAAFSYGYTF. CDR3 DNA (partial): TGTGCCAGCAGCTTAGGACCTTGGGCAGCATTCTCCTATGGC.

A note on this clone: The read ends 3 residues early relative to the CDR3; the germline J gene fills the gap. This chain links TRBV29-1 with TRBJ2-3, with a possible D match to TRBD2 (7 bases). The CDR3 is 13 residues long. The V gene lost 7 bases and the J gene lost 2 bases, with 13 bases spanning the gap. The germline V gene has CDR1 SQVTM and CDR2 ANQGSEA. The covered CDR3 bases are TGCAGCGGGGGGGGCGGGATCACAGATACG. It translates to CSGGGGITDT. The whole CDR3 protein reads CSGGGGITDTQYF.

This clone was seen ten or more times. The read halts 3 residues ahead of the CDR3 end, with the missing end drawn from the germline J gene. This chain connects TRBV2 to TRBJ1-2; D call uncertain. The CDR3 is made up of 14 amino acids. Trimming removed 4 bases at V and 2 bases at J, with 11 bases between. Looked up from germline, CDR1 is SNHLY and CDR2 is FYNNEI. The CDR3 sequence is CASSVNSVNYGYTF. The DNA read from the CDR3 is TGTGCCAGCAGTGTAAACTCCGTAAACTATGGC.

This clone has a handful of counts. The sequence runs out 3 residues before the end of the CDR3; the remainder is reconstructed from the germline J gene. This chain uses TRBV19 with TRBJ1-2; 9 bases align to TRBD1. The CDR3 consists of 12 residues. Germline CDR1 and CDR2: LNHDA and SQIVND (reference sequence). Partial CDR3 DNA: TGTGCCACGGGACAGGGCGACTACGAC. The encoded protein is CATGQGDYD. The CDR3 as a whole reads CATGQGDYDYTF.